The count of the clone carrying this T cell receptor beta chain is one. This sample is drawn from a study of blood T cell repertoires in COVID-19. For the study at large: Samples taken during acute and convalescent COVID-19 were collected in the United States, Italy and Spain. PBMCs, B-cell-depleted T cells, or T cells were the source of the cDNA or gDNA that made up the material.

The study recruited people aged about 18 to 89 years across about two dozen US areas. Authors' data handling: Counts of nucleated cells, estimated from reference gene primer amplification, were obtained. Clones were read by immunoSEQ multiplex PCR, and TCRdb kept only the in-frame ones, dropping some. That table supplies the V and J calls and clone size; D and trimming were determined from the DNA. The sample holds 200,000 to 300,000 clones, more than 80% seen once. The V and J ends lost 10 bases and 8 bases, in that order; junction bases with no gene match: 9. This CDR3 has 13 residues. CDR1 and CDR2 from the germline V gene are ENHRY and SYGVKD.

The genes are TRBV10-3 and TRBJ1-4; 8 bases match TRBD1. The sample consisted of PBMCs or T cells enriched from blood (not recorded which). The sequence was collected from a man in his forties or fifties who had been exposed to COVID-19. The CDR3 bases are TGTGCCACCGCGACAGGGGTGAGGGAAAAACTGTTTTTT. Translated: CATATGVREKLFF.